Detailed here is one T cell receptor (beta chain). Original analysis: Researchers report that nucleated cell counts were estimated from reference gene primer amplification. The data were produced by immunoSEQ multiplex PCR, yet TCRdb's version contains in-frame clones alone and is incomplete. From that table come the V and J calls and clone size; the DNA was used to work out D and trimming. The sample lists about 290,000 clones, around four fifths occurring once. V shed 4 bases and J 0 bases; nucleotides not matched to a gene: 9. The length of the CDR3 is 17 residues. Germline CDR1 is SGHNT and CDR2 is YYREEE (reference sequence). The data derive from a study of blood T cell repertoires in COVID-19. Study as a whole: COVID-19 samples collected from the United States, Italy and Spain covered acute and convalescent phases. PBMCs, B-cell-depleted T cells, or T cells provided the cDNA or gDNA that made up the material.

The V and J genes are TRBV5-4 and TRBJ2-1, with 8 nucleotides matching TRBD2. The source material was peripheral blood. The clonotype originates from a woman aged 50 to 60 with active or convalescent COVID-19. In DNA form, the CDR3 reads TGTGCCAGCAGCGCAACCCCCGGGACTAGCTCCTACAATGAGCAGTTCTTC. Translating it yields CASSATPGTSSYNEQFF. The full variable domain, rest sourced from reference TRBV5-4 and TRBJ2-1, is ETGVTQSPTHLIKTRGQQVTLRCSSQSGHNTVSWYQQALGQGPQFIFQYYREEENGRGNFPPRFSGLQFPNYSSELNVNALELDDSALYLCASSATPGTSSYNEQFFGPGTRLTVL.